The 2 T cell receptor beta chains presented below share a single source sample, sequenced in a study of cytomegalovirus exposure and HLA in healthy donors. This table comes from immunoSEQ multiplex PCR, and its TCRdb copy is limited to in-frame clones, with some not included. Seen here are around 60,000 clones, 90% to 96% observed once, and the top ten hold more than 0.95%. The sequenced sample was PBMCs. The receptors originated from a woman under 30 in good health and CMV-seronegative.

This rearrangement joins TRBV7-5 to TRBJ2-7; the table names TRBD2, a call not compared with the DNA. TRBV7-5 counts as a pseudogene. CDR3 length: 16 amino acids. CDR3 coding DNA: TGTGCCAGAAGCTTTCCCCCTAGCGGCCTCTCCTACGAGCAGTACTTC. It yields the protein CARSFPPSGLSYEQYF.

This sequence joins TRBV18 and TRBJ1-1; weak D call: TRBD1 (5 bases). Germline V gene sequence: CDR1 KGHSH, CDR2 LQKENI. The germline V and J ends were trimmed by 5 bases and 4 bases, with 8 bases remaining between them. The CDR3 totals 12 residues. CDR3: CASSARVTEAFF. CDR3 sequence (DNA): TGTGCCAGCTCAGCCAGGGTCACTGAAGCTTTCTTT.